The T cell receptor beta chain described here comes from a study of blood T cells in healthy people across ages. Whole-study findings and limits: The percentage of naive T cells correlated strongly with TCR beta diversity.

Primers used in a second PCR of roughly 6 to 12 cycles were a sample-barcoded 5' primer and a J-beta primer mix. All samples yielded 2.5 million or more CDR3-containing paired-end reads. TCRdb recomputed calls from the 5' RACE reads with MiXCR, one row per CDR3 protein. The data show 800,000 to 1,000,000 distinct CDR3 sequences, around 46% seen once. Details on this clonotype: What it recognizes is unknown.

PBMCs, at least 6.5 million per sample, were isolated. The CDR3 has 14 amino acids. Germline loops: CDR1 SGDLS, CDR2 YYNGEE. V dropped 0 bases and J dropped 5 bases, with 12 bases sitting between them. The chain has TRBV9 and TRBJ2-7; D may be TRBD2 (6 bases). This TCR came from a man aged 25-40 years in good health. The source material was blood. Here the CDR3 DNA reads TGTGCCAGCAGCGTAGGTGGAGGGAGCCACGAGCAGTACTTC. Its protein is CASSVGGGSHEQYF. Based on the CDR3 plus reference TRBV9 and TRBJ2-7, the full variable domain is DSGVTQTPKHLITATGQRVTLRCSPRSGDLSVYWYQQSLDQGLQFLIQYYNGEERAKGNILERFSAQQFPDLHSELNLSSLELGDSALYFCASSVGGGSHEQYFGPGTRLTVT.